This T cell receptor (beta chain) was obtained from a study of monozygotic twins with inflammatory bowel disease. The CDR3 extends over 13 amino acids. CDR1 is SGHTA, CDR2 FQGNSA, per germline. For every TCR library, roughly 3,600 ng of total RNA was used. TCRdb re-called the 5' RACE reads and catalogs CDR3 proteins one per entry, DNA excluded. Recorded for this sample: 400,000 to 500,000 distinct CDR3 sequences. The study's findings and limits: IBD patients shared fewer clonotypes with others than healthy twins, especially with disease activity. Nothing supported a single strong signal or clonotype that was associated with IBD.

With no T cell sorting beforehand, total RNA was isolated from whole blood. A word on this clonotype: As yet, its antigen is unknown.

The receptor was isolated from a human donor with ulcerative colitis or Crohn's disease, or a healthy co-twin of an affected twin (not recorded which). The V gene is TRBV7-2, the J gene TRBJ2-1. The sequencing input was blood. CDR3 loop: CASGRDYYNEQFF. The whole variable domain, remainder taken from reference TRBV7-2 and TRBJ2-1, is GAGVSQSPSNKVTEKGKDVELRCDPISGHTALYWYRQSLGQGLEFLIYFQGNSAPDKSGLPSDRFSAERTGGSVSTLTIQRTQQEDSAVYLCASGRDYYNEQFFGPGTRLTVL.